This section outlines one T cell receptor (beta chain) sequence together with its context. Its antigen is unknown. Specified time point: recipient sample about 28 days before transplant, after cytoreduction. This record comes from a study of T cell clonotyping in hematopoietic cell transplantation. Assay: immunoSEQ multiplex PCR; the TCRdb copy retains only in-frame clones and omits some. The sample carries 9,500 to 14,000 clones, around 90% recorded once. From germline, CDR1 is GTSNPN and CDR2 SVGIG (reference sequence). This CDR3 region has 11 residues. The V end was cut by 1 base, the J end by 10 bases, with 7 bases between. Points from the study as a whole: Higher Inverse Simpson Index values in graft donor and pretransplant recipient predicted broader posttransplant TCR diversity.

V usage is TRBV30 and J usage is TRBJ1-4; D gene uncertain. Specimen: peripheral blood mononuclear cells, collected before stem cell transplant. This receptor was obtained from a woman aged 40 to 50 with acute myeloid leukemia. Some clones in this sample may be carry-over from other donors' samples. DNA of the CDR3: TGTGCCTGGAGTGCGGGATTAAAACTGTTTTTT. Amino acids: CAWSAGLKLFF.